The rows below give T cell receptor beta chains drawn from one sample of a study of molecular identifiers for immune sequencing clone quantification. In TCRdb, the PCR reads were re-called with MiXCR into one record per CDR3 protein. The table lists 250,000 to 400,000 distinct CDR3 sequences, 20% to 25% of them singletons. The source material was naive CD8+ T cells from blood, with Jurkat cell RNA spiked in. The source is a human donor in good health. Some libraries in this study had Jurkat cell RNA spiked in. Both conserved end residues are part of each CDR3. The D gene is left open where the match is weak. For some rows the clone size is stated as once, few or many, or as a class when expanded; others skip it.

TRBV4-1	TRBJ2-7	-	many	TGCGCCAGCAGCCAAGCGGAAGGGGTTCGGGACGAGCAGTACTTC	CASSQAEGVRDEQYF
TRBV12-3/TRBV12-4	TRBJ1-1	-	many	TGTGCCAGCAGTTCCGGTGGGGGATTGGACACTGAAGCTTTCTTT	CASSSGGGLDTEAFF
TRBV28	TRBJ2-7	-	many	TGTGCCAGCAACCAACGGGACGTATCCTACGAGCAGTACTTC	CASNQRDVSYEQYF
TRBV29-1	TRBJ2-5	TRBD2	many	TGCAGCGTTGAAGATCTTGGACTAGCGGGAGTTGAGACCCAGTACTTC	CSVEDLGLAGVETQYF
TRBV28	TRBJ2-3	-	many	TGTGCCAGCATCACTCAGATAGCGTCAAGCTATACGCAGTATTTT	CASITQIASSYTQYF
TRBV7-2	TRBJ2-7	-	many	TGTGCCAGCAGCTTAGGTAGCGGAGGAATCTACGAGCAGTACTTC	CASSLGSGGIYEQYF
TRBV4-2	TRBJ2-7	TRBD2	-	TGTGCCAGCAGCCGACAACTAGCGGGGGGGCAGTACGAGCAGTACTTC	CASSRQLAGGQYEQYF
TRBV7-2	TRBJ2-1	TRBD2	many	TGTGCCAGCACCCGAGGGACTAGCGGCTACAATGAGCAGTTCTTC	CASTRGTSGYNEQFF
TRBV9	TRBJ1-5	TRBD1	many	TGTGCCAGCAGCGTAACAGGGGGCCCCAATCAGCCCCAGCATTTT	CASSVTGGPNQPQHF
TRBV7-9	TRBJ2-7	-	many	TGTGCCAGCAGCTTCCCGGGCGGGGACAGCTACGAGCAGTACTTC	CASSFPGGDSYEQYF
TRBV29-1	TRBJ2-1	-	many	TGCAGCGGGGCTAGCAATGAGCAGTTCTTC	CSGASNEQFF
TRBV20-1	TRBJ2-7	-	many	TGCAGTGCTAGAGGGTGGACCTACGAGCAGTACTTC	CSARGWTYEQYF
TRBV30	TRBJ2-3	-	many	TGTGCCCCTCACGGCCCAGATACGCAGTATTTT	CAPHGPDTQYF
TRBV28	TRBJ2-7	-	many	TGTGCCAGCAGTTTAGCGTCCCCGGAGCAGTACTTC	CASSLASPEQYF
TRBV4-3	TRBJ1-1	TRBD1	many	TGCGCCAGCAGCCTGGACAGGGCTCAAGAAGCTGAAGCTTTCTTT	CASSLDRAQEAEAFF
TRBV6-6	TRBJ2-5	TRBD1	many	TGTGCCAGCAGTCCCACGGGACAGCAAGAGACCCAGTACTTC	CASSPTGQQETQYF
TRBV5-6	TRBJ1-5	-	few	TGTGCCAGCAGCACAAAGCGGACACCACTCAATCAGCCCCAGCATTTT	CASSTKRTPLNQPQHF
TRBV7-9	TRBJ2-3	TRBD1	few	TGTGCCAGCAGCCCCTCGCCGGGACAGTCCACAGATACGCAGTATTTT	CASSPSPGQSTDTQYF
TRBV27	TRBJ1-1	-	many	TGTGCCAGCAGTTTATCGAGCTGGGGGAACACTGAAGCTTTCTTT	CASSLSSWGNTEAFF
TRBV4-3	TRBJ2-7	-	many	TGCGCCAGCAGCCAAGATCGGGGTGCCGAGCAGTACTTC	CASSQDRGAEQYF
TRBV20-1	TRBJ2-1	-	many	TGCAGTGCTAGTATGCAGAGCTACAATGAGCAGTTCTTC	CSASMQSYNEQFF
TRBV10-3	TRBJ2-3	-	few	TGTGCCATCAGTGAGCCCCAGAACCCGGGAGAAAGGCCAGATACGCAGTATTTT	CAISEPQNPGERPDTQYF
TRBV5-1	TRBJ2-7	-	many	TGCGCCAGCAGCTTTGGGTTGCACGAGCAGTACTTC	CASSFGLHEQYF
TRBV12-3/TRBV12-4	TRBJ1-1	-	few	TGTGCCAGCAGTTTATATGTCCGGCAGAGCGACACTGAAGCTTTCTTT	CASSLYVRQSDTEAFF
TRBV11-2	TRBJ2-3	TRBD1	few	TGTGCCAGCAGCCGACGAGGGACAGGGGGCCAAGATACGCAGTATTTT	CASSRRGTGGQDTQYF
TRBV30	TRBJ2-7	-	many	TGTGCCTGGAGTGTCGGTCCCTCGACCCTCTACGAGCAGTACTTC	CAWSVGPSTLYEQYF
TRBV11-2	TRBJ2-5	-	-	TGTGCCAGCAGCTCATGGGCAGACAAACAAGAGACCCAGTACTTC	CASSSWADKQETQYF
TRBV7-9	TRBJ1-1	-	many	TGTGCCAGCACGGGGAACACTGAAGCTTTCTTT	CASTGNTEAFF
TRBV12-3/TRBV12-4	TRBJ1-2	-	many	TGTGCCAGCAGTCCCCCGACACTCTATGGCTACACCTTC	CASSPPTLYGYTF
TRBV4-1	TRBJ2-7	-	-	TGCGCCAGCAGCCAAGAGGGGACTGGAAGCTCCTACGAGCAGTACTTC	CASSQEGTGSSYEQYF
TRBV20-1	TRBJ1-4	-	-	TGCAGTGCTAGGACACCAACTAATGAAAAACCGTTTTTT	CSARTPTNEKPFF
TRBV9	TRBJ2-3	TRBD2	many	TGTGCCAGTAGTGTAGCGGGATACACAGATACGCAGTATTTT	CASSVAGYTDTQYF
TRBV2	TRBJ2-3	-	many	TGTGCCCTTGGGCAGGCCACAGATACGCAGTATTTT	CALGQATDTQYF
TRBV20-1	TRBJ2-3	TRBD2	few	TGCAGTGCTAGAGCACCCGGGGGGGGGGGCACAGATACGCAGTATTTT	CSARAPGGGGTDTQYF
TRBV3-1	TRBJ2-3	-	few	TGTGCCAGCATGCCGGGGTCGGGACTTTTCCACACAGATACGCAGTATTTT	CASMPGSGLFHTDTQYF
TRBV11-2	TRBJ2-7	-	-	TGTACCAGCAGCTTAGACGGGCCCGCGGGGGCCGCCTACGAGCAGTACTTC	CTSSLDGPAGAAYEQYF
TRBV29-1	TRBJ1-2	-	many	TGCAGCGTTGACTCCCAGGCTCACTATGGCTACACCTTC	CSVDSQAHYGYTF
TRBV27	TRBJ1-1	-	few	TGTGCCAGCAGTTGGGGGAAGAACACTGAAGCTTTCTTT	CASSWGKNTEAFF
TRBV5-1	TRBJ2-1	TRBD1	many	TGCGCCAGCAGCCAGGCACAGGGGATCGCAAATGAGCAGTTCTTC	CASSQAQGIANEQFF
TRBV7-3	TRBJ2-4	-	many	TGTGCCAGCATGGCGGCCAAAAACATTCAGTACTTC	CASMAAKNIQYF
TRBV6-6	TRBJ2-7	-	-	TGTGCCAGCAGTTACGCGGGGTTCAACTACGAGCAGTACTTC	CASSYAGFNYEQYF
TRBV12-3/TRBV12-4	TRBJ1-4	-	many	TGTGCCAGCGCGATTACGGAGGACCACGAAAAACTGTTTTTT	CASAITEDHEKLFF
TRBV4-3	TRBJ1-3	-	-	TGCGCCAGCAGCCACGGGACAACCTCTGGAAACACCATATATTTT	CASSHGTTSGNTIYF
TRBV6-2/TRBV6-3	TRBJ1-1	-	many	TGTGCCAGCAGAACCGTCGGACACCAGAACACTGAAGCTTTCTTT	CASRTVGHQNTEAFF
TRBV6-2/TRBV6-3	TRBJ2-7	-	-	TGTGCCAGCAGTCCCTCCCTGGGTCACTACGAGCAGTACTTC	CASSPSLGHYEQYF
TRBV6-5	TRBJ2-7	-	many	TGTGCCAGCAGCCAGCCCGGCGGCGAGCAGTACTTC	CASSQPGGEQYF
TRBV18	TRBJ1-1	TRBD1	many	TGTGCCAGCTCGCACCGGGACAGCATGTGGGCTTTCTTT	CASSHRDSMWAFF
TRBV9	TRBJ2-7	-	-	TGTGCCAGCAGCGGACGCGCGGGCTACGAGCAGTACTTC	CASSGRAGYEQYF
TRBV19	TRBJ1-5	-	many	TGTGCCAGTATACCAGACGGGGACAATCAGCCCCAGCATTTT	CASIPDGDNQPQHF
TRBV20-1	TRBJ2-3	-	many	TGCAGTGCTAGAGGTGACGTTAAGTATTTT	CSARGDVKYF
TRBV20-1	TRBJ1-6	-	many	TGCAGTGCTAGGGAGGGGCTCGGTAATTCACCCCTCCACTTT	CSAREGLGNSPLHF
TRBV9	TRBJ2-5	-	many	TGTGCCAGCAGCAACATTTTAGAAGAGACCCAGTACTTC	CASSNILEETQYF
TRBV7-9	TRBJ2-1	-	many	TGTGCCAGCAGCTTAGGGTTAGCGACCTACTCCTACAATGAGCAGTTCTTC	CASSLGLATYSYNEQFF
TRBV27	TRBJ1-1	-	-	TGTGCCAGCAGGGGGCAAGGGGCAGCGAACACTGAAGCTTTCTTT	CASRGQGAANTEAFF
TRBV9	TRBJ2-3	-	many	TGTGCCAGCAGCGTAGATTTAAGGTCGGATACGCAGTATTTT	CASSVDLRSDTQYF
TRBV7-9	TRBJ2-1	TRBD2	-	TGTGCCAGCAGCCTTACCTCCGGGACTAGCGGGGGTCGGTCCTACAATGAGCAGTTCTTC	CASSLTSGTSGGRSYNEQFF
TRBV6-2/TRBV6-3	TRBJ2-7	-	few	TGTGCCAGCAGTTACTCAGATCGCTACGAGCAGTACTTC	CASSYSDRYEQYF
TRBV29-1	TRBJ2-7	-	many	TGCAGCGTCGTCCCTGTGGGGAACGAGCAGTACTTC	CSVVPVGNEQYF
TRBV7-6	TRBJ2-5	-	many	TGTGCCAGCAGCCAGGCTAGAAGCGCCCAAGAGACCCAGTACTTC	CASSQARSAQETQYF
TRBV7-9	TRBJ2-3	-	few	TGTGCCAGCAGCTCCCCCAGGACTACCCGAGATACGCAGTATTTT	CASSSPRTTRDTQYF